The table lists the clone carrying this T cell receptor (beta chain) with a few counts. The entry originates in a study of T-cell memory formation after mild COVID-19. The germline CDR1 and CDR2 sequences are SGHRS and YFSETQ. V lost 3 bases and J 5 bases, leaving 17 bases between the germline ends. This CDR3 region has 15 residues. TCRdb re-called the 5' RACE reads through MiXCR, storing one row per CDR3 protein. Here the sample spans roughly 600,000 distinct CDR3 sequences, roughly 18% being singletons. The V and J genes are TRBV5-1 and TRBJ1-1; TRBD1 might be the D (5 bases). This sequence originates from an adult woman who had mild COVID-19 (a few samples of this study predate the infection). Cell type and time point are not known. Sample: PBMCs or a T cell subset sorted from them (not recorded which). The CDR3 DNA is TGCGCCAGCAGCTGGGGACGGTCTTGGGTGACTGAAGCTTTCTTT. Its translation is CASSWGRSWVTEAFF.